This T cell receptor (beta chain) was observed in a study of OX40 agonist ivuxolimab in advanced cancers. Overall study context: Patients enrolled in dose escalation were diagnosed with hepatocellular carcinoma, melanoma, renal cell or head and neck cancer. The study reported partial responses in three patients: one hepatocellular carcinoma, two cutaneous melanoma. Study-level points and caveats: With doses of 0.1 to 3.0 mg/kg, CD4+ and CD8+ blood T cells had undergone clonal expansion by week 6. CD4+ T cells averaged fewer expanded clones than CD8+ T cells.

Comment on this clone: Antigen unknown.

Per the germline V gene, CDR1 is WNHNN and CDR2 is SYGVQD (reference sequence). V was clipped by 3 bases and J by 1 base, with 6 bases between them. The CDR3 consists of 13 residues. Assay: immunoSEQ multiplex PCR; the TCRdb copy retains only in-frame clones and omits some. The sample has fewer than 80,000 clones, about 85% seen once. The starting material was CD4+ or CD8+ T cells sorted from blood, obtained in a trial of the OX40 agonist ivuxolimab. The chain joins TRBV10-1 to TRBJ1-1; D not resolved. The receptor's source is an adult with an advanced solid tumor such as melanoma, head and neck, liver or kidney cancer. This chain's CDR3 is CASSDLGNTEAFF. The DNA for the CDR3 is TGCGCCAGCAGTGACCTCGGGAACACTGAAGCTTTCTTT.